Below are 25 T cell receptor beta chains sequenced from a single sample in a study of CD8 T cells in Susac syndrome. Reverse transcription used roughly 0.5 to 1 ug RNA and random hexamers. TCRdb fed the immunoSEQ multiplex PCR reads into MiXCR, producing one record per CDR3 protein. The table shows roughly 120,000 distinct CDR3 sequences, with approximately 93% occurring only once. The sample comprised CD4+ T cells from PBMCs. The receptors derive from a human donor with multiple sclerosis.

The gene calls are TRBV18 and TRBJ2-7; TRBD1 is a possible D gene (6 bases). The germline gives CDR1 KGHSH, CDR2 LQKENI. This CDR3 has 14 residues. The germline V and J ends were trimmed by 1 base and 7 bases, with 14 bases remaining between them. CDR3 loop: CASSPREGGDEQYF. The CDR3 nucleotides read TGTGCCAGCTCACCACGAGAAGGGGGTGATGAGCAGTACTTC.

Concerning this clonotype: A junction end diverges from the germline sequence, so it may reflect a read error. The chain joins TRBV19 to TRBJ2-7; D is possibly TRBD2 (6 bases). Germline V gives CDR1 LNHDA, CDR2 SQIVND (reference sequence). The CDR3 loop spans 12 amino acids. The CDR3 nucleotides read TGTGCCAGTAGTCCCCTTGCGGGGCCCCAGGTCTTC. As protein: CASSPLAGPQVF.

The V and J genes are TRBV19 and TRBJ2-5; D might be TRBD2 (7 bases). Trimming removed 8 bases at V and 5 bases at J, with 21 bases between. Per germline, CDR1 LNHDA and CDR2 SQIVND (reference sequence). This CDR3 has 15 amino acids. The DNA for the CDR3 is TGTGCCAGTTCAAGACCAGGGGCGGGGGTCGAGACCCAGTACTTC. Translated: CASSRPGAGVETQYF.

The CDR3 loop reads CASSYRIYNEQFF. The CDR3 DNA follows: TGTGCCAGCAGTTACAGGATTTACAATGAGCAGTTCTTC. The V gene is TRBV7-2, the J gene TRBJ2-1, with D maybe TRBD1 (5 bases). V lost 6 bases to trimming and J lost 4 bases, with 10 bases between them. This CDR3 comprises 13 residues. The germline CDR1 and CDR2 sequences are SGHTA and FQGNSA.

This chain connects TRBV6-4 to TRBJ2-3; 8 bases map to TRBD2. Germline loops: CDR1 MRHNA, CDR2 SNTAGT. Trimming removed 3 bases from V and 4 bases from J; junction bases left unmatched: 3. This CDR3 has 14 residues. CDR3 region: CASSESGGADTQYF. DNA of the CDR3: TGTGCCAGCAGTGAGTCGGGGGGGGCAGATACGCAGTATTTT.

This clonotype was recorded only once. This chain joins TRBV29-1 and TRBJ1-1, with 7 bases identical to TRBD1. V gave up 6 bases and J gave up 4 bases; unmatched junction bases: 8. The CDR3 extends over 13 amino acids. The V gene's germline CDR1 is SQVTM and CDR2 ANQGSEA. As DNA, the CDR3 is TGCAGCGTCAAAAGGCCAGGGGGCACTGAAGCTTTCTTT. Protein: CSVKRPGGTEAFF.

V is TRBV20-1 and J is TRBJ2-7, with 9 bases that match TRBD1. Germline lookup yields CDR1 DFQATT and CDR2 SNEGSKA (reference sequence). With 4 bases clipped from V and 2 bases from J, the junction kept 3 bases outside the gene matches. The CDR3 runs 13 residues. CDR3 DNA: TGCAGTGCTACCGGGACAGGGCCCTACGAGCAGTACTTC. Its protein is CSATGTGPYEQYF.

This rearrangement joins TRBV29-1 to TRBJ1-1; D perhaps matches TRBD1 (5 bases). CDR3 length: 13 amino acids. Germline CDR1 is SQVTM and CDR2 is ANQGSEA. Trimming left V 4 bases short and J 4 bases short, with 13 bases between. CDR3 region: CSVGRTGGTEAFF. CDR3 sequence (DNA): TGCAGCGTTGGAAGGACGGGGGGCACTGAAGCTTTCTTT.

This rearrangement joins TRBV5-1 to TRBJ1-5; no definite D call. The germline gives CDR1 SGHRS, CDR2 YFSETQ. Trimming removed 0 bases at V and 7 bases at J, with 8 bases between. The CDR3 is made up of 13 amino acids. The DNA for the CDR3 is TGCGCCAGCAGCTTGGAGTTCGGCCAGCCCCAGCATTTT. Amino acids: CASSLEFGQPQHF.

CDR3 in DNA: TGCGCCAGCAGCCAAGATTCTGTCTTCCCAACGAACACCGGGGAGCTGTTTTTT. Amino acid sequence: CASSQDSVFPTNTGELFF. The chain has TRBV4-1 and TRBJ2-2; D gene ambiguous. The germline V gene has CDR1 MGHRA and CDR2 YSYEKL. The CDR3 spans 18 residues. V was trimmed by 0 bases and J by 0 bases, leaving 14 bases between them.

The chain employs TRBV7-9 and TRBJ2-7, with 8 bases lining up with TRBD1. The germline gives CDR1 SEHNR, CDR2 FQNEAQ (reference sequence). The CDR3 contains 15 residues. After removal of 0 bases from V and 2 bases from J, the junction contained 3 bases not matched to a gene. The CDR3 protein is CASSLAAGGTYEQYF. The CDR3 DNA sequence: TGTGCCAGCAGCTTAGCTGCAGGGGGCACCTACGAGCAGTACTTC.

V usage is TRBV14 and J usage is TRBJ1-6; perhaps TRBD1 as D (5 bases). CDR3 length: 15 residues. Trimming took off 4 bases at V and 9 bases at J, with 16 bases between the two ends. Germline CDR1 is SGHDN and CDR2 is FVKESK. As DNA, the CDR3 is TGTGCCAGCAGCCCGAGGCAGGGAGGAATTTCACCCCTCCACTTT. Amino acid sequence: CASSPRQGGISPLHF. Full variable domain (outside the CDR3, taken from reference TRBV14 and TRBJ1-6): EAGVTQFPSHSVIEKGQTVTLRCDPISGHDNLYWYRRVMGKEIKFLLHFVKESKQDESGMPNNRFLAERTGGTYSTLKVQPAELEDSGVYFCASSPRQGGISPLHFGNGTRLTVT.

The chain joins TRBV6-1 to TRBJ1-1; weak D call: TRBD1 (6 bases). Trimming removed 1 base from V and 7 bases from J, with 13 bases in between. CDR1 and CDR2 (germline): MNHNS, SASEGT. The CDR3 runs 14 residues. The DNA for the CDR3 is TGTGCCAGCAGTGAAGAGGGACATAGTGGTGAAGCTTTCTTT. This gives the protein CASSEEGHSGEAFF.

The chain uses TRBV30 and TRBJ2-3, with TRBD1 identical over 9 bases. CDR1 and CDR2 (germline): GTSNPN, SVGIG (reference sequence). V shed 1 base and J 0 bases; nucleotides not matched to a gene: 11. The CDR3 length is 18 residues. The chain's CDR3 is CAWSGWGQGPLSTDTQYF. The CDR3, as DNA: TGTGCCTGGAGTGGATGGGGACAGGGACCCTTGAGCACAGATACGCAGTATTTT.

The rearrangement links TRBV29-1 to TRBJ2-7; TRBD1 aligns across 7 bases. Unmatched junction bases numbered 4, after V lost 4 bases and J lost 1 base. This CDR3 has 13 residues. Germline V CDR1 and CDR2: SQVTM, ANQGSEA. The CDR3 sequence: CSVVEGASYEQYF. CDR3 DNA: TGCAGCGTTGTAGAGGGGGCGTCCTACGAGCAGTACTTC.

The rearrangement joins TRBV6-5 to TRBJ2-2; TRBD1 matches 11 bases. The length of the CDR3 is 17 residues. V lost 0 bases and J lost 2; bases outside the gene matches: 2. Germline-derived CDR1 and CDR2 are MNHEY and SVGAGI. CDR3 sequence: CASSYSGQGANTGELFF. The DNA for the CDR3 is TGTGCCAGCAGTTACTCAGGACAGGGGGCTAACACCGGGGAGCTGTTTTTT.

The chain is built from TRBV6-2 or TRBV6-3 and TRBJ1-2; D not resolved. Germline V gene data show CDR1 as MNHEY and CDR2 as SVGEGT. The CDR3 extends over 15 amino acids. V was cut by 0 bases and J by 5 bases, with 13 bases left in between. The CDR3: CASSYSGRPGYGYTF. The CDR3 DNA follows: TGTGCCAGCAGTTACTCGGGCAGGCCGGGGTATGGCTACACCTTC.

This clonotype was seen just once. V gene TRBV20-1 combines with J gene TRBJ2-3; maybe TRBD2 (7 bases). Germline lookup yields CDR1 DFQATT and CDR2 SNEGSKA (reference sequence). Between the trimmed V and J ends, which lost 7 bases and 2 bases, there was a span of 13 bases. There are 13 residues in the CDR3. The CDR3 protein is CSGGGAHTDTQYF. CDR3 in DNA: TGCAGTGGAGGGGGGGCACACACAGATACGCAGTATTTT.

This chain joins TRBV30 and TRBJ2-3; 8 bases align to TRBD2. The CDR3 contains 16 residues. Trimming cost V 0 bases and J 8 bases; bases outside gene matches: 13. Germline V lookup: CDR1 GTSNPN, CDR2 SVGIG (reference sequence). The CDR3 DNA reads TGTGCCTGGAGTGTACAAACCGGGACTAGGAAGACTACGCAGTATTTT. As protein: CAWSVQTGTRKTTQYF. The full variable domain, in which reference TRBV30 and TRBJ2-3 provide the parts outside the CDR3, is SQTIHQWPATLVQPVGSPLSLECTVEGTSNPNLYWYRQAAGRGLQLLFYSVGIGQISSEVPQNLSASRPQDRQFILSSKKLLLSDSGFYLCAWSVQTGTRKTTQYFGPGTRLTVL.

The J gene is TRBJ1-6, the V gene TRBV2, with a tentative D call TRBD1 (6 bases). V lost 4 bases, J lost 9 bases, and 13 bases lay in between. The germline gives CDR1 SNHLY, CDR2 FYNNEI. CDR3 size: 14 residues. DNA of the CDR3: TGTGCCAGCAGTGTTGATCGGACAGTTTCACCCCTCCACTTT. Protein product: CASSVDRTVSPLHF.

This rearrangement joins TRBV7-6 to TRBJ1-1; tentatively, D is TRBD1 (6 bases). Germline V gene data show CDR1 as SGHVS and CDR2 as FNYEAQ. The CDR3 spans 15 residues. Trimming pared 5 bases from V and 4 bases from J, leaving 17 bases between. The chain's CDR3 is CASSPRQEIGTEAFF. In DNA form, the CDR3 reads TGTGCCAGCAGCCCCCGACAGGAGATAGGCACTGAAGCTTTCTTT.

J is TRBJ2-3 and V is TRBV5-8; 11 positions match TRBD2. V lost 8 bases to trimming and J lost 2 bases; unmatched junction nucleotides: 13. The CDR3 consists of 17 residues. Germline V gives CDR1 SGHTS, CDR2 YDEGEE. As DNA, the CDR3 is TGTGCCAGACCGACTAGCGGGGCGGGTGGTGACACAGATACGCAGTATTTT. It translates to CARPTSGAGGDTDTQYF.

In nucleotides, the CDR3 is TGTGCCAGCAGCGTAAGGCGTCTAGCGGGGGGATCTGGGACCCAGTACTTC. Translated: CASSVRRLAGGSGTQYF. The chain recombines TRBV7-2 with TRBJ2-5; 11 positions match TRBD2. Germline V lookup: CDR1 SGHTA, CDR2 FQGNSA. V dropped 5 bases and J dropped 7; count of bases not matched to a gene: 15. CDR3 size: 17 residues.

V gene TRBV29-1 combines with J gene TRBJ1-1; weak D call: TRBD1 (5 bases). This CDR3 spans 13 amino acids. CDR1 is SQVTM and CDR2 is ANQGSEA in the germline V gene. Trimming took 4 bases from V and 0 from J, leaving 9 bases between them. The CDR3 coding sequence is TGCAGCGTTGCGGGACTGATGAACACTGAAGCTTTCTTT. Its protein product is CSVAGLMNTEAFF.

The chain combines TRBV28 with TRBJ1-6; weak D call: TRBD1 (5 bases). V lost 8 bases and J lost 7, with 18 bases in between. The germline V gene encodes CDR1 MDHEN and CDR2 SYDVKM. The CDR3 runs to 15 residues. This CDR3 reads CASGPSTGPNSPLHF. The CDR3 DNA follows: TGTGCCAGCGGTCCCTCCACGGGGCCAAATTCACCCCTCCACTTT.